The rows below give T cell receptor beta chains drawn from one sample of a study of siplizumab effects on memory and regulatory T cells. Only in-frame clones appear in the TCRdb table, and some are missing; sequencing was by immunoSEQ multiplex PCR. The table shows under 130,000 clones, with more than 85% occurring only once. Sequenced: CD4+ T cells sorted from blood. All receptors come from a human donor in good health. Both conserved end residues are trimmed from each CDR3.

TRBV27,ASRHRGALNQPQH
TRBV9,ASSITSATYNEQF
TRBV2,ASSESAGGDQETQY
TRBV5-4,ASSSRDRGSRETQY
TRBV2,ASSDGGQGPYEQY
TRBV7-2,ASSALGLAANEQF
TRBV30,AWSPTHSGRWDTQY
TRBV7-2,ASSKKGGNEQY
TRBV19,ASSVGQGHEKLF
TRBV5-1,ASSSRTEPGGYT
TRBV7-2,ASSSPDRGDYGYT
TRBV15,ATSRDGARGGEKLF
TRBV27,ASRLQGAPYYGYT
TRBV18,ASSPDADFRESYGYT
TRBV14,ASSHGETQY
TRBV10-3,AISESYRGLAGNTIY
TRBV7-3,ASSLDSPPDTEAF
TRBV30,AWALGQGTEAF
TRBV5-1,ASSRRASGGPSTDTQY
TRBV30,ASPLTSSSGYT
TRBV27,ASKRLARGLQETQY
TRBV27,ASSLGLANNEQF
TRBV14,ASSPSWRGEQY
TRBV5-4,ASSLRSGNAYQETQY
TRBV7-8,ASRGSGPTGNEQF
TRBV19,ASSPGLAGGPSGNEQF
TRBV6-6,ASSYSEANVLT
TRBV18,ASSLSLGDREAF
TRBV5-6,ASSLKQDRHTIY
TRBV11-2,ASSLGGGNQPQH
TRBV5-1,ASSLGWIETQY
TRBV7-2,ASSLGLGDEAF